The rows below give T cell receptor beta chains drawn from one sample of a study of blood T cell repertoires in COVID-19. Repertoires were generated with immunoSEQ multiplex PCR, while TCRdb's copy carries only in-frame clones and drops some. The sample has approximately 140,000 clones; about 80% are singletons. Source material: peripheral blood. All receptors come from a woman aged 80 or over in a cohort sampled during active or convalescent COVID-19. Both conserved end residues are part of each CDR3. The D gene is left open where the match is weak. Not all rows give a size; the values are once, few, many and, for expanded clones, a class.

>TRBJ1-1|-|-|TRBV7-3
TGTGCCAGCAGCTTAGGGGGGTTGAACACTGAAGCTTTCTTT
CASSLGGLNTEAFF
>TRBJ1-3|-|-|TRBV4-1
TGCGCCAGCAGCCCGGGCGGGGTTGAGGTCCAAACCTCTGGAAACACCATATATTTT
CASSPGGVEVQTSGNTIYF
>TRBJ1-2|TRBD1|-|TRBV6-6
TGTGCCAGCAGTTACGAAGGAGGACAGGTCTATGGCTACACCTTC
CASSYEGGQVYGYTF
>TRBJ2-3|TRBD2|once|TRBV5-1
TGCGCCAGCAGCTTGGCCGGGGGGGATACGCAGTATTTT
CASSLAGGDTQYF
>TRBJ1-2|-|once|TRBV18
TGTGCCAGCTCACCACCGTTGGCGGACTATGGCTACACCTTC
CASSPPLADYGYTF
>TRBJ1-1|-|-|TRBV5-1
TGCGCCAGCAGCCCGGTTGTACGGACTGAAGCTTTCTTT
CASSPVVRTEAFF
>TRBJ1-1|-|once|TRBV5-1
TGCGCCAGCAGCTTGGCCACCGGGGGGTGGGACACTGAAGCTTTCTTT
CASSLATGGWDTEAFF
>TRBJ1-6|TRBD1|-|TRBV27
TGTGCCAGCAGCAAAAAGACAGGGACAAATAATTCACCCCTCCACTTT
CASSKKTGTNNSPLHF
>TRBJ2-3|TRBD2|-|TRBV6-4
TGTGCCAGCAGTGAGGGGGAGGGGAATACGCAGTATTTT
CASSEGEGNTQYF
>TRBJ1-1|TRBD1|-|TRBV14
TGTGCCAGCAGCCACGACAGGGGGCGGAACACTGAAGCTTTCTTT
CASSHDRGRNTEAFF
>TRBJ1-5|-|-|TRBV3-1/TRBV3-2
TGTGCCAGCAGCCGAGGAGGGTGGGACAATCAGCCCCAGCATTTT
CASSRGGWDNQPQHF
>TRBJ2-1|TRBD2|-|TRBV7-7
TGTGCTAGCAGCTTGGGACTAGCTAATGAGCAGTTCTTC
CASSLGLANEQFF
>TRBJ1-4|-|-|TRBV6-4
TGTGCCAGCGATCGGGGTAGGGTAGTTTTC
CASDRGRVVF
>TRBJ1-2|-|few|TRBV6-1
TGTGCCAGCAGTGAAGGACGGTTAACGGGGGGCTACACCTTC
CASSEGRLTGGYTF
>TRBJ1-5|TRBD1|-|TRBV19
TGTGCCAGTAGTATAACAGGGGGCAATCAGCCCCAGCATTTT
CASSITGGNQPQHF
>TRBJ2-3|-|-|TRBV28
TGTGCCAGCAGTTTACTAGAGAGGGATACGCAGTATTTT
CASSLLERDTQYF
>TRBJ2-1|TRBD2|-|TRBV7-9
TGTGCCAGCAGCCAACAGCGGGGGCCTAACAATGAGCAGTTCTTC
CASSQQRGPNNEQFF
>TRBJ1-1|TRBD1|-|TRBV3-1/TRBV3-2
TGTGCCAGCAGCCAAGGAGGGACAGGGAACACTGAAGCTTTCTTT
CASSQGGTGNTEAFF
>TRBJ1-2|-|-|TRBV7-8
TGTGCCAGCAGCTTAGCCGGGGGCTATGGCTACACCTTC
CASSLAGGYGYTF
>TRBJ1-1|TRBD1|-|TRBV6-1
TGTGCCAGCAGTGAACGACAGGGCACTGAAGCTTTCTTT
CASSERQGTEAFF
>TRBJ1-2|-|-|TRBV19
TGTGCCAGTAGTATAGCTACGGGGACACCCCATGGCTACACCTTC
CASSIATGTPHGYTF
>TRBJ2-3|-|-|TRBV7-3
TGTGCCAGCAGCTTAGCGGCTATTGGAGATACGCAGTATTTT
CASSLAAIGDTQYF
>TRBJ1-3|-|few|TRBV13
TGTGCCAGCAGCTCCAGGGGAACGGGAAACACCATATATTTT
CASSSRGTGNTIYF
>TRBJ2-7|TRBD1|-|TRBV5-1
TGCGCCAGCAGCTCCGGGACAGGGGACGAGCAGTACTTC
CASSSGTGDEQYF
>TRBJ1-1|TRBD1|once|TRBV19
TGTGCCAGTAGTACCTATGGGACAGAAAACACTGAAGCTTTCTTT
CASSTYGTENTEAFF
>TRBJ1-6|-|-|TRBV2
TGTGCCCGCAGTCGGTCGGGATCGGATAATTCACCCCTCCACTTT
CARSRSGSDNSPLHF
>TRBJ2-4|-|-|TRBV18
TGTGCCAGCTCACCTGTGGGGCCTTTAGCCAAAAACATTCAGTACTTC
CASSPVGPLAKNIQYF
>TRBJ1-4|-|-|TRBV18
TGTGCCAGCTCACCGGGGCAACTTGCAACTAATGAAAAACTGTTTTTT
CASSPGQLATNEKLFF
>TRBJ2-7|TRBD1|few|TRBV5-1
TGCGCCAGCAGAGAACAGGGGTCGGACGAGCAGTACTTC
CASREQGSDEQYF
>TRBJ1-6|TRBD1|-|TRBV7-8
TGTGCCAGTGGGTTGGGACAGCTTAATTCACCCCTCCACTTT
CASGLGQLNSPLHF
>TRBJ2-3|-|few|TRBV5-6
TGTGCCAGCAGGCCTCCCCGCTCCCTCGGGGGGCTCACAGATACGCAGTATTTT
CASRPPRSLGGLTDTQYF
>TRBJ2-3|-|few|TRBV3-1/TRBV3-2
TGTGCCAGCAGCCAATCTTGGGGGGGGGCAAAAGATACGCAGTATTTT
CASSQSWGGAKDTQYF
>TRBJ2-1|TRBD2|-|TRBV27
TGTGCCAGCAGTTTCGGTAGCGGGGAAACCTACAATGAGCAGTTCTTC
CASSFGSGETYNEQFF
>TRBJ2-2|TRBD2|-|TRBV4-2
TGTGCCAGCAGCCAAGTACGGCGGACTAGCGGGGGGGACACCGGGGAGCTGTTTTTT
CASSQVRRTSGGDTGELFF
>TRBJ2-5|TRBD2|-|TRBV3-1/TRBV3-2
TGTGCCAGCAGCCAAGCATCACTAGCGGGGAGAGAGACCCAGTACTTC
CASSQASLAGRETQYF
>TRBJ1-2|TRBD1|-|TRBV9
TGTGCCAGCAGCGTAGATTTCGGGACAGGGGCGACCTATGGCTACACCTTC
CASSVDFGTGATYGYTF
>TRBJ1-2|TRBD1|once|TRBV16
TGTGCCAGCAGCCAATCAGGGGACAGGGCTTTCTATGGCTACACCTTC
CASSQSGDRAFYGYTF
>TRBJ1-1|TRBD1|-|TRBV5-1
TGCGCCAGCATCAACGGCCCAGGGGGGTATAACACTGAAGCTTTCTTT
CASINGPGGYNTEAFF
>TRBJ2-3|TRBD1|-|TRBV6-5
TGTGCCAGCAGCTCCGGGACAGTGTTAGGAGATACGCAGTATTTT
CASSSGTVLGDTQYF
>TRBJ2-3|-|few|TRBV24-1
TGTGCCACCAGTAAAACCGGGACTCGACGGGGCACAGATACGCAGTATTTT
CATSKTGTRRGTDTQYF
>TRBJ1-4|TRBD1|-|TRBV7-9
TGTGCCAGCAGCCCCTCAGGGGGCACTAATGAAAAACTGTTTTTT
CASSPSGGTNEKLFF
>TRBJ2-3|-|-|TRBV5-1
TGCGCCAGCAGTCCAGGCTTAGATACGCAGTATTTT
CASSPGLDTQYF
>TRBJ2-1|-|once|TRBV5-4
TGTGCCAGCAGCGACGGACTAAGCTCCAATGAGCAGTTCTTC
CASSDGLSSNEQFF
>TRBJ1-1|-|few|TRBV5-6
TGTGCCAGCAGCTTGGCTTTGATAGAACTTGAAGCTTTCTTT
CASSLALIELEAFF
>TRBJ2-5|-|-|TRBV29-1
TGCAGCGTTCGCGGCCGGCTAGAAGAGACCCAGTACTTC
CSVRGRLEETQYF
>TRBJ2-2|-|-|TRBV6-5
TGTGCCAGCCAGGGTCCCACCGGGGAGCTGTTTTTT
CASQGPTGELFF
>TRBJ1-1|-|few|TRBV9
TGTGCCAGCAGCATTGATATGGGCAGTGAAGCTTTCTTT
CASSIDMGSEAFF
>TRBJ2-6|TRBD1|-|TRBV9
TGTGCCAGCAGTCTCGGACAGGGTCGCTCTCTCTCTGGGGCCAACGTCCTGACTTTC
CASSLGQGRSLSGANVLTF
>TRBJ1-2|-|-|TRBV7-3
TGTGCCAGCAGCTTAAATGCGGGGGTTGGCTACACCTTC
CASSLNAGVGYTF
>TRBJ2-1|TRBD2|-|TRBV9
TGTGCCAGCAGCACTAACCCCCTAAGGAGCGGGGAAGCCTCGCTCAATGAGCAGTTCTTC
CASSTNPLRSGEASLNEQFF
>TRBJ2-4|-|-|TRBV9
TGTGCCAGCAGCGTTAGGCAGGTTTCCCACATTCAGTACTTC
CASSVRQVSHIQYF
>TRBJ1-2|-|-|TRBV7-9
TGTGCCAGCAGCTTAACTGATACCTTC
CASSLTDTF
>TRBJ1-3|-|once|TRBV5-1
TGCGCCAGCAGCTCGAACTTTCAGGGCGGTGGAAACACCATATATTTT
CASSSNFQGGGNTIYF
>TRBJ2-6|-|-|TRBV13
TGTGCCAGCAGCTTTAGGGGCTCTGGGGCCAACGTCCTGACTTTC
CASSFRGSGANVLTF
>TRBJ2-7|TRBD1|-|TRBV7-2
TGTGCCAGCAGCTTAGCTGGGACAGGGGACTACGAGCAGTACTTC
CASSLAGTGDYEQYF
>TRBJ1-2|-|-|TRBV28
TGTGCCAGCAGTTTATTGGTACAAGCGACGGGCTACACCTTC
CASSLLVQATGYTF
>TRBJ1-6|TRBD1|-|TRBV14
TGTGCCAGCAGCCAAGGGACCGGGACAGGGCCCATCTCCTATAATTCACCCCTCCACTTT
CASSQGTGTGPISYNSPLHF
>TRBJ2-5|TRBD1|-|TRBV18
TGTGCCAGCTCACCAGGACAGGTACAAGAGACCCAGTACTTC
CASSPGQVQETQYF
>TRBJ2-1|-|-|TRBV29-1
TGCAGCGTTTTGACAGGCTCCTACAATGAGCAGTTCTTC
CSVLTGSYNEQFF